These 25 T cell receptor beta chains originate from one sample sequenced in a study of patients and donors after allogeneic stem cell transplantation. TCRdb re-analysed the RT-PCR reads in MiXCR, keeping a single row per CDR3 protein. The sample lists about a million distinct CDR3 sequences, roughly 18% occurring once. The sample consisted of blood, either unsorted or a sorted T cell fraction (not recorded which). These receptors all come from a human donor who was either an allogeneic HSCT recipient or a stem cell or donor lymphocyte infusion donor (not recorded which). It is not recorded whose cells these are; they may come from a transplant donor.

This clonotype was seen more than once but under ten times. The chain is built from TRBV4-3 and TRBJ2-1; D perhaps matches TRBD1 (6 bases). Germline lookup yields CDR1 LGHNA and CDR2 YSLEER. V was clipped by 4 bases and J by 3 bases, with 13 bases between them. The CDR3 is 15 residues long. The DNA for the CDR3 is TGCGCCAGCAGCCTGGAACAGGGCGTCTACAATGAGCAGTTCTTC. This sequence encodes CASSLEQGVYNEQFF.

Ten or more counts support this clonotype. The chain uses TRBV12-3 or TRBV12-4 and TRBJ1-6; TRBD1 aligns across 10 bases. This CDR3 has 14 residues. Trimming at V came to 7 bases and at J to 7 bases, leaving 4 bases not matched to a gene. The CDR3 bases are TGTGCCAGCACCCGGGGACAGGGGAATTCACCCCTCCACTTT. It translates to CASTRGQGNSPLHF.

The chain recombines TRBV20-1 with TRBJ1-1; D is ambiguous. Trimming removed 4 bases at V and 0 bases at J, with 12 bases between. CDR1 DFQATT and CDR2 SNEGSKA come from the germline V gene (reference sequence). The CDR3 is 14 amino acids. As DNA, the CDR3 is TGCAGTGCTAAATTCACAGCAATGAACACTGAAGCTTTCTTT. Its translation: CSAKFTAMNTEAFF.

V usage is TRBV12-3 or TRBV12-4 and J usage is TRBJ2-3; a possible D gene is TRBD2 (5 bases). With 7 bases removed from V and 2 bases from J, the gap between germline ends came to 16 bases. There are 15 residues in the CDR3. The DNA of the CDR3 is TGTGCCAGCACCCTCGAACTAGTGGACACAGATACGCAGTATTTT. It codes for CASTLELVDTDTQYF.

In this sample, this clonotype turned up a few times. The rearrangement links TRBV20-1 to TRBJ2-7; D perhaps matches TRBD1 (5 bases). Germline lookup yields CDR1 DFQATT and CDR2 SNEGSKA (reference sequence). Trimming removed 0 bases at V and 5 bases at J, with 20 bases between. The CDR3 consists of 16 residues. CDR3 coding DNA: TGCAGTGCTAGAGATAGGCGCGCCGACAGAATTAACGAGCAGTACTTC. Its protein product is CSARDRRADRINEQYF.

This clonotype was picked up a small number of times. The CDR3 bases are TGTGCCAGCAGTGCTGCCAGCCTGTGGTCCTACGAGCAGTACTTC. Translated: CASSAASLWSYEQYF. V gene TRBV6-1 combines with J gene TRBJ2-7; D not certain. This CDR3 region has 15 residues. Trimming removed 4 bases at V and 1 base at J, with 14 bases between. The germline V gene encodes CDR1 MNHNS and CDR2 SASEGT.

This clonotype was detected a few times. The CDR3 protein is CASSLAGDGTYEQYF. The CDR3 DNA reads TGTGCCAGCAGCTTAGCGGGGGACGGGACCTACGAGCAGTACTTC. This chain joins TRBV7-9 and TRBJ2-7, with D perhaps TRBD1 or TRBD2 (5 bases each). Germline V CDR1 and CDR2: SEHNR, FQNEAQ (reference sequence). V was trimmed by 0 bases and J by 2 bases, leaving 11 bases between them. This CDR3 contains 15 residues.

This clonotype was observed a handful of times. The CDR3: CASSFERDTIYF. The CDR3 DNA reads TGTGCCAGCAGCTTCGAGCGGGACACCATATATTTT. The chain employs TRBV7-9 and TRBJ1-3; D remains ambiguous. Trimming took off 3 bases at V and 8 bases at J, with 8 bases between the two ends. This CDR3 has 12 residues. Per the germline V gene, CDR1 is SEHNR and CDR2 is FQNEAQ (reference sequence).

The sample holds a few counts of this clonotype. This chain joins TRBV28 and TRBJ1-1; D gene unclear. With 7 bases removed from V and 4 bases from J, the gap between germline ends came to 13 bases. The CDR3 is 13 amino acids. Germline V gene data show CDR1 as MDHEN and CDR2 as SYDVKM. DNA for the CDR3: TGTGCCAGCACACCCGGTAATCCCACTGAAGCTTTCTTT. Encoded protein: CASTPGNPTEAFF.

This rearrangement joins TRBV15 to TRBJ1-5, with D perhaps TRBD1 (5 bases). V was clipped by 0 bases and J by 7 bases, with 13 bases between them. The CDR3 sequence is 15 residues long. The V gene's germline CDR1 is LNHNV and CDR2 YYDKDF (reference sequence). DNA for the CDR3: TGTGCCACCAGCAGAGATATAGGGGTCCTACAGCCCCAGCATTTT. This translates into CATSRDIGVLQPQHF.

V gene TRBV4-3 combines with J gene TRBJ2-3; D is undetermined. CDR3 length: 18 amino acids. Germline V gene lookup returns CDR1 LGHNA and CDR2 YSLEER. Between the trimmed V and J ends, which lost 0 bases and 4 bases, there was a span of 20 bases. For the CDR3, the DNA is TGCGCCAGCAGCCAAGATTTTTTGGCTCCCGCAGTGCCAGATACGCAGTATTTT. This translates into CASSQDFLAPAVPDTQYF.

V is TRBV4-1 and J is TRBJ2-3; D gene unclear. In germline, CDR1 is MGHRA, CDR2 YSYEKL. V lost 4 bases, J lost 2 bases, and 10 bases lay in between. This CDR3 is 14 amino acids long. The CDR3 DNA reads as TGCGCCAGCAGCCGTCTCCCCAACACAGATACGCAGTATTTT. It is translated as CASSRLPNTDTQYF.

This chain uses TRBV6-5 with TRBJ1-6, with 9 bases identical to TRBD1. Germline loops: CDR1 MNHEY, CDR2 SVGAGI. This CDR3 comprises 16 residues. J gave up 10 bases and V 2 bases, and 9 bases lay outside the gene matches. The DNA of the CDR3 is TGTGCCAGCAGTTACCCGAGGGGACAGGGTCGATCACCCCTCCACTTT. This codes for CASSYPRGQGRSPLHF.

This clonotype was picked up a small number of times. This chain uses TRBV24-1 with TRBJ1-3; D perhaps matches TRBD1 (5 bases). CDR1 is KGHDR and CDR2 is SFDVKD in the germline V gene. The ends were cut back, 3 bases at V and 4 bases at J, with 12 bases in the middle. This CDR3 is built from 15 residues. Here the CDR3 DNA reads TGTGCCACCAGTGATCCTTCAGGGACCGGAAACACCATATATTTT. The encoded protein is CATSDPSGTGNTIYF.

This clonotype showed up just a few times. V usage is TRBV6-1 and J usage is TRBJ1-1; 10 nucleotides agree with TRBD1. The junction had 4 bases not matched to a gene; V was cut back by 6 bases and J by 6 bases. This CDR3 comprises 13 residues. The germline V gene encodes CDR1 MNHNS and CDR2 SASEGT. The CDR3 coding sequence is TGTGCCAGCAGCCCCGGACAGGGGGCTGAAGCTTTCTTT. It translates to CASSPGQGAEAFF.

This clonotype was seen more than once but under ten times. The chain recombines TRBV21-1 with TRBJ2-3; TRBD1 is the table's D call and was not checked against the DNA. TRBV21-1 is a recognized pseudogene. This CDR3 region has 16 residues. The CDR3 here is CASSPGACRSTDTQYF. The CDR3, as DNA: TGTGCCAGCAGCCCGGGGGCGTGCCGCAGCACAGATACGCAGTATTTT.

This clonotype was picked up a small number of times. The V and J genes are TRBV29-1 and TRBJ2-3; tentative D call: TRBD2 (6 bases). V lost 4 bases and J 3 bases, leaving 11 bases between the germline ends. The CDR3 consists of 13 residues. CDR1 is SQVTM, CDR2 ANQGSEA, per germline. This chain's CDR3 is CSVVYGGTDTQYF. In nucleotides, the CDR3 is TGCAGCGTTGTTTACGGAGGGACAGATACGCAGTATTTT.

The chain recombines TRBV4-1 with TRBJ2-3, with a weak D call TRBD2 (6 bases). The CDR3 is 16 residues long. V was clipped by 5 bases and J by 0 bases, with 15 bases between them. In germline, CDR1 is MGHRA, CDR2 YSYEKL. As DNA, the CDR3 is TGCGCCAGCAGCGGGCCTACGGGGACTAGCACAGATACGCAGTATTTT. Translation: CASSGPTGTSTDTQYF.

Only a few counts were recorded for this clonotype. V is TRBV9 and J is TRBJ1-1, with 9 positions matching TRBD1. The CDR3 sequence is 14 residues long. Unmatched junction bases numbered 5, after V lost 3 bases and J lost 5 bases. Germline V lookup: CDR1 SGDLS, CDR2 YYNGEE. As DNA, the CDR3 is TGTGCCAGCAGCGCCCGACAGGGGGGGACTGAAGCTTTCTTT. Protein product: CASSARQGGTEAFF.

This clonotype was observed a handful of times. This sequence joins TRBV3-1 and TRBJ1-5; D not resolved. Germline-derived CDR1 and CDR2 are LGHDT and YNNKEL (reference sequence). The CDR3 has 14 amino acids. The V end was cut by 0 bases, the J end by 0 bases, with 3 bases between. CDR3: CASSQDISNQPQHF. In DNA, the CDR3 is TGTGCCAGCAGCCAAGACATTAGCAATCAGCCCCAGCATTTT.

This clonotype turned up a few times. The CDR3 nucleotides read TGTGCCACCAGTGATTCCGGGACTAGCGGGCATTACCAAGAGACCCAGTACTTC. This sequence encodes CATSDSGTSGHYQETQYF. The J gene is TRBJ2-5, the V gene TRBV24-1; 12 bases match TRBD2. Losses at the gene ends were 2 bases for V and 0 bases for J; bases not matched to a gene: 6. Germline CDR1 is KGHDR and CDR2 is SFDVKD. There are 18 residues in the CDR3.

V gene TRBV25-1 combines with J gene TRBJ1-2; unclear D gene. The CDR3 consists of 13 residues. Germline V lookup: CDR1 MGHDK, CDR2 SYGVNS. The V and J ends lost 1 base and 5 bases respectively, with 8 bases between them. The CDR3, as DNA: TGTGCCAGCAGTGAATGGGCCGTTTATGGCTACACCTTC. Translated: CASSEWAVYGYTF.

This clonotype was seen more than once but under ten times. The rearrangement uses TRBV12-3 or TRBV12-4 and TRBJ2-2; 10 positions agree with TRBD2. CDR3 length equals 17 residues. V lost 4 bases, J lost 7 bases, and 12 bases stayed unmatched. The CDR3 DNA is TGTGCCAGCAGTTATTTAGCGGGAGGACGTGGTGTCGGGGAGCTGTTTTTT. Its protein product is CASSYLAGGRGVGELFF.

V and J are TRBV11-2 and TRBJ2-7; 7 bases match TRBD1. J lost 0 bases, V lost 0 bases, and 5 bases had no gene match. The CDR3 is 16 residues long. CDR1 and CDR2 from the germline V gene are SGHAT and FQNNGV. Here the CDR3 reads CASSLEGTANSYEQYF. In DNA form, the CDR3 reads TGTGCCAGCAGCTTAGAAGGGACAGCTAACTCCTACGAGCAGTACTTC.

This clonotype has only a few counts. The chain has TRBV5-1 and TRBJ2-7; no firm D call. The CDR3 sequence is 14 residues long. CDR1 SGHRS and CDR2 YFSETQ come from the germline V gene. Trimming cost V 0 bases and J 1 base, with 8 bases left between them. This CDR3 is CASSLAQRSYEQYF. Written as DNA, the CDR3 is TGCGCCAGCAGCTTGGCGCAGAGGTCCTACGAGCAGTACTTC. The whole variable domain, filled in from reference TRBV5-1 and TRBJ2-7, reads KAGVTQTPRYLIKTRGQQVTLSCSPISGHRSVSWYQQTPGQGLQFLFEYFSETQRNKGNFPGRFSGRQFSNSRSEMNVSTLELGDSALYLCASSLAQRSYEQYFGPGTRLTVT.